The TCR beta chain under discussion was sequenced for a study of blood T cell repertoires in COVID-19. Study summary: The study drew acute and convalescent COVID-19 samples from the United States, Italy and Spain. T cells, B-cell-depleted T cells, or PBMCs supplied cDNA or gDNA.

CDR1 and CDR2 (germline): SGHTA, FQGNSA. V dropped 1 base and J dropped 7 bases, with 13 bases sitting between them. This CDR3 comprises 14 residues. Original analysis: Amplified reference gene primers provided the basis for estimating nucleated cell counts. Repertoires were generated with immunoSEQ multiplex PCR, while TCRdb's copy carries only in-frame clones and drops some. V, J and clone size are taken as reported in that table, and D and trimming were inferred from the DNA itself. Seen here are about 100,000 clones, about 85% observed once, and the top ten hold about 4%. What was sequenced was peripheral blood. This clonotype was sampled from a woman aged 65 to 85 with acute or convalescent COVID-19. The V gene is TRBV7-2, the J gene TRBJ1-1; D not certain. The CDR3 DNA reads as TGTGCCAGCAGCTTAGGGTTGCGGGCAGGTGAAGCTTTCTTT. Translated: CASSLGLRAGEAFF.